The 32 T cell receptor beta chains given below trace back to one sample, sequenced in a study of TIL therapy for anti-PD-1-resistant metastatic lung cancer. The libraries were made with immunoSEQ v3. Sequencing used immunoSEQ multiplex PCR; TCRdb keeps in-frame clones, though not all of them. The data show more than 90,000 clones, roughly 65% seen once. Regarding time point: pre-treatment sample, taken before nivolumab and TIL therapy. Pleural nodules or supraclavicular lymph nodes made up most of the excised metastases sampled. The starting material was tumor tissue, obtained at baseline. These receptors were taken from a person between 25 and 79 years old with non-small cell lung cancer.

CDR3 bases: TGTGCCAGCAGCCAGCCGGGTTTGAACACCGGGGAGCTGTTTTTT. Translation gives CASSQPGLNTGELFF. The J gene is TRBJ2-2, the V gene TRBV4-2, with D hard to call. The CDR3 is 15 amino acids. Germline assignment: CDR1 LGHNA and CDR2 YNFKEQ. Trimming left V 3 bases short and J 1 base short, with 9 bases between.

V gene TRBV10-2 combines with J gene TRBJ2-5; D is perhaps TRBD1 (6 bases). Germline V CDR1 and CDR2: WSHSY, SAAADI. The CDR3 sequence is 14 residues long. Between the trimmed V and J ends, which lost 8 bases and 3 bases, there was a span of 16 bases. CDR3 sequence reads: CASDSTGREETQYF. The CDR3 region has the DNA TGCGCCAGCGACAGTACAGGGCGGGAAGAGACCCAGTACTTC.

This clone was observed a handful of times. The gene calls are TRBV4-2 and TRBJ1-1, with 10 bases aligning to TRBD1. Losses at the gene ends were 1 base for V and 10 bases for J; bases not matched to a gene: 6. CDR3 length: 14 residues. Germline V gene sequence: CDR1 LGHNA, CDR2 YNFKEQ. The CDR3 DNA is TGTGCCAGCAGCCAAGCCCGCCGGACAGGGGGAGCTTTCTTT. It encodes CASSQARRTGGAFF.

This sequence joins TRBV11-2 and TRBJ2-5; 8 bases fit TRBD2. Germline V gives CDR1 SGHAT, CDR2 FQNNGV. This CDR3 comprises 15 residues. With 0 bases clipped from V and 4 bases from J, the junction kept 4 bases outside the gene matches. The CDR3, as DNA: TGTGCCAGCAGCTTAGACGGGAGGGGAGTAGAGACCCAGTACTTC. As protein: CASSLDGRGVETQYF. Drawing the rest from reference TRBV11-2 and TRBJ2-5, the complete variable domain is EAGVAQSPRYKIIEKRQSVAFWCNPISGHATLYWYQQILGQGPKLLIQFQNNGVVDDSQLPKDRFSAERLKGVDSTLKIQPAKLEDSAVYLCASSLDGRGVETQYFGPGTRLLVL.

The chain employs TRBV27 and TRBJ2-3, with 8 bases lining up with TRBD2. There are 16 residues in the CDR3. The J segment lost 2 bases and the V segment lost 2 bases, leaving 6 bases of the junction unmatched. Looked up from germline, CDR1 is MNHEY and CDR2 is SMNVEV (reference sequence). The CDR3 loop is CASSLDGSGTTDTQYF. For the CDR3, the DNA is TGTGCCAGCAGTTTAGATGGTAGCGGGACCACAGATACGCAGTATTTT.

The genes are TRBV4-3 and TRBJ2-1; D is perhaps TRBD2 (6 bases). From germline, CDR1 is LGHNA and CDR2 YSLEER. The ends were cut back, 4 bases at V and 7 bases at J, with 20 bases in the middle. The CDR3 runs to 16 residues. The CDR3 coding sequence is TGCGCCAGCAGCCGAGATACTAGCTGGACTTGGAATGAGCAGTTCTTC. Its protein product is CASSRDTSWTWNEQFF.

This clone was detected only once. The chain recombines TRBV4-1 with TRBJ2-2; D unclear. CDR3 size: 13 residues. V was clipped by 0 bases and J by 8 bases, with 7 bases between them. Germline lookup yields CDR1 MGHRA and CDR2 YSYEKL. The CDR3 is CASSQDRRGELFF. CDR3 DNA sequence: TGCGCCAGCAGCCAAGATCGAAGGGGGGAGCTGTTTTTT.

The J gene is TRBJ1-1, the V gene TRBV28; TRBD1 is a possible D gene (5 bases). The V gene's germline CDR1 is MDHEN and CDR2 SYDVKM. V shed 2 bases and J shed 4 bases, with 11 bases lying between them. This CDR3 comprises 14 residues. DNA of the CDR3: TGTGCCAGCAGTTTACCAGGGAGGTTCACTGAAGCTTTCTTT. Amino acids: CASSLPGRFTEAFF. Combining the CDR3 with reference TRBV28 and TRBJ1-1 gives the whole variable domain DVKVTQSSRYLVKRTGEKVFLECVQDMDHENMFWYRQDPGLGLRLIYFSYDVKMKEKGDIPEGYSVSREKKERFSLILESASTNQTSMYLCASSLPGRFTEAFFGQGTRLTVV.

The chain combines TRBV5-1 with TRBJ2-2; 9 bases align to TRBD1. From germline, CDR1 is SGHRS and CDR2 YFSETQ. The junction had 12 bases not matched to a gene; V was cut back by 3 bases and J by 6 bases. The CDR3 has 17 residues. CDR3 sequence: CASSSGTGPSSAGELFF. In DNA, the CDR3 is TGCGCCAGCAGCTCGGGGACAGGGCCATCGTCGGCCGGGGAGCTGTTTTTT.

This chain connects TRBV5-1 to TRBJ2-7; the D is unclear. This CDR3 has 11 residues. In germline, CDR1 is SGHRS, CDR2 YFSETQ. Trimming removed 4 bases at V and 3 bases at J, with 5 bases between. The CDR3 DNA reads TGCGCCAGCAGCCAGAGCTACGAGCAGTACTTC. Its protein product is CASSQSYEQYF. Full variable domain (rest looked up from reference TRBV5-1 and TRBJ2-7): KAGVTQTPRYLIKTRGQQVTLSCSPISGHRSVSWYQQTPGQGLQFLFEYFSETQRNKGNFPGRFSGRQFSNSRSEMNVSTLELGDSALYLCASSQSYEQYFGPGTRLTVT.

This chain connects TRBV7-2 to TRBJ1-1; no clear D. V shed 7 bases and J shed 7 bases, with 22 bases lying between them. In germline, CDR1 is SGHTA, CDR2 FQGNSA. The CDR3 consists of 15 residues. The chain's CDR3 is CASIQEAGSTNEAFF. The CDR3 bases are TGTGCCAGCATCCAAGAAGCGGGCAGCACGAATGAAGCTTTCTTT.

The table lists this clone with a count of one. The V and J genes are TRBV5-6 and TRBJ2-3; 9 bases are shared with TRBD2. The CDR3 consists of 16 residues. V lost 2 bases, J lost 5 bases, and 9 bases stayed unmatched. Germline V gives CDR1 SGHDT, CDR2 YYEEEE. CDR3 amino acids: CASSFLRGGAVDTQYF. The CDR3 DNA is TGTGCCAGCAGCTTTTTACGCGGGGGGGCAGTAGATACGCAGTATTTT.

The chain combines TRBV5-4 with TRBJ2-1, with 7 positions matching TRBD2. CDR1 SGHNT and CDR2 YYREEE come from the germline V gene (reference sequence). The CDR3 spans 11 residues. In DNA form, the CDR3 reads TGTTCGGCGGGAGACTACAATGAGCAGTTCTTC. Translation: CSAGDYNEQFF. Variable domain in full (rest from reference TRBV5-4 and TRBJ2-1): ETGVTQSPTHLIKTRGQQVTLRCSSQSGHNTVSWYQQALGQGPQFIFQYYREEENGRGNFPPRFSGLQFPNYSSELNVNALELDDSALYLCSAGDYNEQFFGPGTRLTVL.

The rearrangement links TRBV30 to TRBJ1-3; no definite D call. Germline V lookup: CDR1 GTSNPN, CDR2 SVGIG (reference sequence). The CDR3 runs 13 residues. Between the trimmed V and J ends, which lost 5 bases and 0 bases, there was a span of 8 bases. The chain's CDR3 is CAWDIFSGNTIYF. CDR3 nucleotides: TGTGCCTGGGACATCTTCTCTGGAAACACCATATATTTT.

The chain has TRBV11-2 and TRBJ2-7; D possibly corresponds to TRBD2 (6 bases). Germline values: CDR1 SGHAT, CDR2 FQNNGV. The CDR3 totals 14 residues. The ends were cut back, 3 bases at V and 3 bases at J, with 12 bases in the middle. The CDR3: CASSFSGLGYEQYF. Here the CDR3 DNA reads TGTGCCAGCAGCTTCAGCGGGCTCGGCTACGAGCAGTACTTC.

The chain combines TRBV9 with TRBJ2-7; no clear D. Trimming left V 4 bases short and J 2 bases short, with 16 bases between. The CDR3 totals 15 residues. In germline, CDR1 is SGDLS, CDR2 YYNGEE. The DNA for the CDR3 is TGTGCCAGCAGCCTTTATTCGGCCGGAGCCTACGAGCAGTACTTC. Translation gives CASSLYSAGAYEQYF.

The J gene is TRBJ2-5, the V gene TRBV7-3, with D perhaps matching TRBD1 (6 bases). V lost 1 base to trimming and J lost 5 bases, with 8 bases between them. CDR3 length: 13 amino acids. The germline V gene has CDR1 SGHTA and CDR2 FQGTGA. CDR3 sequence reads: CASSLNRVETQYF. The CDR3 DNA follows: TGTGCCAGCAGCTTAAACAGGGTTGAGACCCAGTACTTC. Together with reference TRBV7-3 and TRBJ2-5, the CDR3 gives the full variable domain: GAGVSQTPSNKVTEKGKYVELRCDPISGHTALYWYRQSLGQGPEFLIYFQGTGAADDSGLPNDRFFAVRPEGSVSTLKIQRTERGDSAVYLCASSLNRVETQYFGPGTRLLVL.

The chain carries TRBV30 and TRBJ2-6; D unresolved. The CDR3 runs to 13 residues. V was shortened by 3 bases and J by 0 bases, with 3 bases between the two germline ends. CDR1 is GTSNPN and CDR2 is SVGIG in the germline V gene (reference sequence). The CDR3 is CAWRSSGANVLTF. CDR3 sequence (DNA): TGTGCCTGGAGGAGCTCTGGGGCCAACGTCCTGACTTTC.

This chain uses TRBV6-5 with TRBJ2-3, with D possibly TRBD1 on 5 matching bases. Trimming took off 5 bases at V and 2 bases at J, with 14 bases between the two ends. This CDR3 spans 15 amino acids. Germline V gene sequence: CDR1 MNHEY, CDR2 SVGAGI. The CDR3 is CASSLDSPLTDTQYF. CDR3 DNA: TGTGCCAGCAGTCTCGACAGCCCCCTCACAGATACGCAGTATTTT.

The rearrangement links TRBV15 to TRBJ2-7; a weak D match, TRBD2 (7 bases). Germline-derived CDR1 and CDR2 are LNHNV and YYDKDF (reference sequence). The V end was cut by 4 bases, the J end by 5 bases, with 15 bases between. The CDR3 covers 14 residues. The CDR3 DNA reads as TGTGCCACCAGCATTCTAGGGGGGGGCCACGAGCAGTACTTC. The encoded protein is CATSILGGGHEQYF.

This chain connects TRBV4-1 to TRBJ1-6; 7 bases fit TRBD1. Trimming took 0 bases from V and 1 from J; bases not matched to a gene: 9. There are 19 residues in the CDR3. Germline V gene lookup returns CDR1 MGHRA and CDR2 YSYEKL. The CDR3 DNA reads as TGCGCCAGCAGCCAAGAGGGAAAAGGGGGCTGGTCCTATAATTCACCCCTCCACTTT. It translates to CASSQEGKGGWSYNSPLHF.

This sequence joins TRBV28 and TRBJ1-6; D not certain. V lost 1 base and J 8 bases, leaving 3 bases between the germline ends. Germline CDR1 is MDHEN and CDR2 is SYDVKM. This CDR3 region has 12 residues. The CDR3 sequence is CASSLLDSPLHF. The DNA of the CDR3 is TGTGCCAGCAGTTTATTAGATTCACCCCTCCACTTT.

This clone was found many times. The rearrangement links TRBV18 to TRBJ1-1, with a weak D call TRBD1 (6 bases). The V gene lost 1 base and the J gene lost 5 bases, with 17 bases spanning the gap. The CDR3 consists of 16 residues. The germline CDR1 and CDR2 sequences are KGHSH and LQKENI. CDR3 in DNA: TGTGCCAGCTCACCACTCGGGGGGGGCGCGGAGACTGAAGCTTTCTTT. This codes for CASSPLGGGAETEAFF.

The chain couples TRBV4-2 to TRBJ1-1; the D gene is possibly TRBD1 (5 bases). CDR3 length: 21 amino acids. V shed 2 bases and J shed 1 base, with 29 bases lying between them. The germline CDR1 and CDR2 sequences are LGHNA and YNFKEQ. This CDR3 is CASSQWARRGEAFPGNTEAFF. The CDR3, as DNA: TGTGCCAGCAGCCAATGGGCGAGGAGGGGCGAGGCCTTTCCTGGGAACACTGAAGCTTTCTTT.

The rearrangement uses TRBV7-2 and TRBJ2-3; 7 bases agree with TRBD2. J gave up 1 base and V 1 base, and 5 bases lay outside the gene matches. Germline CDR1 is SGHTA and CDR2 is FQGNSA. This CDR3 is built from 16 residues. In nucleotides, the CDR3 is TGTGCCAGCAGCTTAGGGGGGACTACCCGCACAGATACGCAGTATTTT. Its protein product is CASSLGGTTRTDTQYF.

This clone was counted once. The gene calls are TRBV3-1 (or the pseudogene TRBV3-2) and TRBJ2-5; maybe TRBD2 (6 bases). CDR3 size: 16 residues. Germline assignment: CDR1 LGHDT and CDR2 YNNKEL (reference sequence). Deletions cut 1 base from V and 2 bases from J, with 14 bases between. CDR3 sequence (DNA): TGTGCCAGCAGCCAAGCCAGTGGGGGGTGGCAAGAGACCCAGTACTTC. Translation gives CASSQASGGWQETQYF.

V gene TRBV11-3 combines with J gene TRBJ2-3; no definite D call. The V gene lost 5 bases and the J gene lost 2 bases, with 11 bases spanning the gap. From germline, CDR1 is SGHNT and CDR2 YENEEA. There are 14 residues in the CDR3. The CDR3 region has the DNA TGTGCCAGCAGCCCGGACCGATACACAGATACGCAGTATTTT. As protein: CASSPDRYTDTQYF.

This chain links TRBV7-3 with TRBJ2-4; perhaps TRBD1 as D (6 bases). CDR3 length: 18 amino acids. V shed 2 bases and J shed 5 bases, with 22 bases lying between them. Looked up from germline, CDR1 is SGHTA and CDR2 is FQGTGA. The CDR3 DNA sequence: TGTGCCAGCAGCTTACCCTACCATTCAACAGGGACCCAAAACATTCAGTACTTC. It is translated as CASSLPYHSTGTQNIQYF.

For the CDR3, the DNA is TGTGCCAGTAGTATAGGGGGCGGGAGGAGAGATACGCAGTATTTT. It codes for CASSIGGGRRDTQYF. The V call is TRBV19, the J call TRBJ2-3; 8 bases map to TRBD2. CDR3 length equals 15 residues. Looked up from germline, CDR1 is LNHDA and CDR2 is SQIVND (reference sequence). V dropped 1 base and J dropped 5; count of bases not matched to a gene: 5.

The J gene is TRBJ2-7, the V gene TRBV5-5; a weak D match, TRBD1 (6 bases). There are 13 residues in the CDR3. CDR1 and CDR2 (germline): SGHKS, YYEKEE (reference sequence). Trimming pared 4 bases from V and 3 bases from J, leaving 11 bases between. CDR3: CASSRDNYYEQYF. The CDR3 nucleotides are TGTGCCAGCAGCCGGGACAACTACTACGAGCAGTACTTC. The full variable domain, completed using reference TRBV5-5 and TRBJ2-7, is DAGVTQSPTHLIKTRGQQVTLRCSPISGHKSVSWYQQVLGQGPQFIFQYYEKEERGRGNFPDRFSARQFPNYSSELNVNALLLGDSALYLCASSRDNYYEQYFGPGTRLTVT.

This clone was found a few times. The chain employs TRBV7-8 and TRBJ2-7, with 8 bases identical to TRBD1. V lost 1 base, J lost 5 bases, and 7 bases stayed unmatched. CDR1 and CDR2 (germline): SGHVS, FQNEAQ. The CDR3 spans 15 residues. CDR3 region: CASSLEGRGRDEQYF. The CDR3 nucleotides read TGTGCCAGCAGCTTAGAGGGCAGGGGGCGCGACGAGCAGTACTTC. Full variable domain (rest looked up from reference TRBV7-8 and TRBJ2-7): GAGVSQSPRYKVAKRGQDVALRCDPISGHVSLFWYQQALGQGPEFLTYFQNEAQLDKSGLPSDRFFAERPEGSVSTLKIQRTQQEDSAVYLCASSLEGRGRDEQYFGPGTRLTVT.

V gene TRBV5-6 combines with J gene TRBJ2-4, with a tentative D call TRBD1 (5 bases). CDR3 length: 15 amino acids. Trimming took 2 bases from V and 2 from J, leaving 11 bases between them. Per germline, CDR1 SGHDT and CDR2 YYEEEE. CDR3 loop: CASSFPTGSKNIQYF. The DNA of the CDR3 is TGTGCCAGCAGCTTCCCTACAGGTTCCAAAAACATTCAGTACTTC.